A single sample is the source of the 10 T cell receptor beta chains below, sequenced in a study of vaccination effects on CD4 cells after COVID-19. When about ten days of culture had elapsed, CD4+ T cells were isolated. BNT162b2 vaccine or mRNA-1273 vaccine was given to participants in two doses. The antigens of these receptors remain unknown. Clones were sequenced by immunoSEQ multiplex PCR, and TCRdb holds only the in-frame ones, with some missing. This table has around 40,000 clones, approximately 72% appearing once. Here the sequenced sample was CD4+ T cells from PBMCs cultured without peptide, taken after COVID-19 vaccination. The receptors originated from a human donor who received a COVID-19 vaccine.

The chain combines TRBV6-5 with TRBJ2-5, with 8 bases aligning to TRBD1. J was trimmed by 4 bases and V by 7 bases; bases with no gene match: 8. Germline V gives CDR1 MNHEY, CDR2 SVGAGI. The CDR3 sequence is 14 residues long. The CDR3 protein is CASTISGGGETQYF. As DNA, the CDR3 is TGTGCCAGCACTATATCAGGGGGCGGAGAGACCCAGTACTTC.

The rearrangement joins TRBV11-2 to TRBJ1-4, with D hard to call. CDR1 and CDR2 from the germline V gene are SGHAT and FQNNGV. The V end was cut by 5 bases, the J end by 5 bases, with 12 bases between. The CDR3 has 14 amino acids. The CDR3 coding sequence is TGTGCCAGCAGCCCGCAAATCCGAAATGAAAAACTGTTTTTT. It translates to CASSPQIRNEKLFF.

This clone was seen many times. The V call is TRBV6-5, the J call TRBJ2-5; D is uncertain. The length of the CDR3 is 11 residues. Trimming took off 6 bases at V and 0 bases at J, with 2 bases between the two ends. Germline CDR1 and CDR2: MNHEY and SVGAGI. The CDR3 sequence is CASRNQETQYF. Written as DNA, the CDR3 is TGTGCCAGCAGAAACCAAGAGACCCAGTACTTC.

This chain links TRBV9 with TRBJ2-1; TRBD2 matches 7 bases. Germline V gene sequence: CDR1 SGDLS, CDR2 YYNGEE. J gave up 5 bases and V 6 bases, and 14 bases lay outside the gene matches. The CDR3 runs 16 residues. The DNA for the CDR3 is TGTGCCAGCACGAGGGTGTTGGGGGGGGGACACAATGAGCAGTTCTTC. Amino acid sequence: CASTRVLGGGHNEQFF.

The chain is built from TRBV3-1 (or the pseudogene TRBV3-2) and TRBJ2-5; maybe TRBD2 (5 bases). Germline V gives CDR1 LGHDT, CDR2 YNNKEL (reference sequence). The CDR3 has 14 amino acids. Trimming cost V 2 bases and J 5 bases, with 12 bases left between them. CDR3 bases: TGTGCCAGCAGCCAACAACTAGAGTCGGAGACCCAGTACTTC. Encoded protein: CASSQQLESETQYF.

V usage is TRBV4-2 and J usage is TRBJ1-2; 8 nucleotides align to TRBD1. The V and J ends lost 0 bases and 2 bases, in that order; junction bases with no gene match: 8. In germline, CDR1 is LGHNA, CDR2 YNFKEQ. This CDR3 is built from 17 residues. The CDR3 nucleotides are TGTGCCAGCAGCCAAGATCTGGCAGGGGGCTCCAACTATGGCTACACCTTC. Translated, it gives CASSQDLAGGSNYGYTF.

The J gene is TRBJ1-1, the V gene TRBV28; 8 bases match TRBD1. The CDR3 sequence is 19 residues long. The ends lost 7 bases at V and 1 base at J; junction bases unmatched: 20. Germline V gene lookup returns CDR1 MDHEN and CDR2 SYDVKM. CDR3 in amino acids: CASTFGRGHRGWGNTEAFF. CDR3 nucleotide sequence: TGTGCCAGCACTTTCGGCAGGGGGCATCGGGGTTGGGGGAACACTGAAGCTTTCTTT.

Details on this clone: Other DNA sequences in the same sample also yield this CDR3. The chain links TRBV15 to TRBJ2-7, with 8 bases matching TRBD1. The CDR3 covers 14 residues. The V gene's germline CDR1 is LNHNV and CDR2 YYDKDF (reference sequence). The junction had 4 bases not matched to a gene; V was cut back by 4 bases and J by 2 bases. CDR3 residues: CATSKDRGPYEQYF. The CDR3 DNA is TGTGCCACCAGCAAAGACAGGGGACCCTACGAGCAGTACTTC.

The table lists this clone with a count of one. The V gene is TRBV7-2, the J gene TRBJ1-2, with TRBD1 matching over 7 bases. The V and J ends lost 1 base and 5 bases, in that order; junction bases with no gene match: 7. The germline gives CDR1 SGHTA, CDR2 FQGNSA. CDR3 size: 15 residues. The CDR3 loop reads CASSLGWRGLYGYTF. The CDR3 bases are TGTGCCAGCAGCTTAGGGTGGAGGGGGCTATATGGCTACACCTTC.

The chain joins TRBV2 to TRBJ2-5; the D gene is possibly TRBD2 (5 bases). CDR3 length equals 13 residues. Per germline, CDR1 SNHLY and CDR2 FYNNEI. The V gene lost 7 bases and the J gene lost 0 bases, with 9 bases spanning the gap. CDR3 residues: CASIKRYQETQYF. The CDR3 DNA sequence: TGTGCCAGCATCAAGCGGTACCAAGAGACCCAGTACTTC.